These 15 T cell receptor beta chains originate from one sample sequenced in a study of regulatory T cells. Antigens of these TCRs are unknown. Regarding the study as a whole: Regulatory T cells from CD3G-deficient patients were less diverse than autologous conventional CD4+ cells and control regulatory cells.

Primers: 52 TRBV forward and 13 TRBJ reverse. Sequencing was performed with immunoSEQ multiplex PCR; in TCRdb, only in-frame clones are kept and a portion is missing. The table lists some 6,100 clones, around 87% of them singletons. Material: CD4+ Tregs sorted from blood. The receptors shown here come from a person under 35 with CD3G deficiency.

The rearrangement joins TRBV19 to TRBJ2-7, with D possibly being TRBD1 (6 bases). The length of the CDR3 is 13 residues. Per germline, CDR1 LNHDA and CDR2 SQIVND (reference sequence). The V end lost 5 bases, the J end lost 5 bases, and 13 bases lay between the germline ends. The CDR3 sequence: CASSSQGGDEQYF. Written as DNA, the CDR3 is TGTGCCAGTAGTTCACAGGGCGGAGACGAGCAGTACTTC. Combining the CDR3 with reference TRBV19 and TRBJ2-7 gives the whole variable domain DGGITQSPKYLFRKEGQNVTLSCEQNLNHDAMYWYRQDPGQGLRLIYYSQIVNDFQKGDIAEGYSVSREKKESFPLTVTSAQKNPTAFYLCASSSQGGDEQYFGPGTRLTVT.

The chain has TRBV7-6 and TRBJ1-1; TRBD1 is a possible D gene (5 bases). V was trimmed by 4 bases and J by 4 bases, leaving 10 bases between them. The CDR3 contains 13 residues. The germline V gene has CDR1 SGHVS and CDR2 FNYEAQ. CDR3 sequence (DNA): TGTGCCAGCAGCTCCTTGGGGACCACTGAAGCTTTCTTT. Its translation is CASSSLGTTEAFF.

This chain joins TRBV7-9 and TRBJ2-1, with 9 bases aligning to TRBD2. The CDR3 is 13 residues long. Germline CDR1 reads SEHNR; CDR2 reads FQNEAQ (reference sequence). Trimming took 6 bases from V and 6 from J; bases not matched to a gene: 3. CDR3 protein: CASSQRGANEQFF. DNA for the CDR3: TGTGCCAGCAGTCAGCGGGGGGCCAATGAGCAGTTCTTC.

This rearrangement joins TRBV6-1 to TRBJ2-7; weak D call: TRBD2 (5 bases). V lost 1 base, J lost 5 bases, and 9 bases lay in between. The CDR3 loop spans 13 amino acids. Germline-derived CDR1 and CDR2 are MNHNS and SASEGT. This CDR3 is CASSEVAEDEQYF. The CDR3 region has the DNA TGTGCCAGCAGTGAAGTCGCGGAGGACGAGCAGTACTTC.

Written as DNA, the CDR3 is TGTGCCAGCAGCTTTAGAGGGGTCGGGGAGCAGTTCTTC. Translated, it gives CASSFRGVGEQFF. The chain combines TRBV7-9 with TRBJ2-1; D tentatively reads TRBD1 or TRBD2 (5 bases each). With 3 bases removed from V and 10 bases from J, the gap between germline ends came to 13 bases. In germline, CDR1 is SEHNR, CDR2 FQNEAQ (reference sequence). The CDR3 runs to 13 residues. The whole variable domain, filled in from reference TRBV7-9 and TRBJ2-1, reads DTGVSQNPRHKITKRGQNVTFRCDPISEHNRLYWYRQTLGQGPEFLTYFQNEAQLEKSRLLSDRFSAERPKGSFSTLEIQRTEQGDSAMYLCASSFRGVGEQFFGPGTRLTVL.

J is TRBJ2-3 and V is TRBV11-2, with 8 bases that match TRBD2. Trimming cost V 3 bases and J 1 base; bases outside gene matches: 9. The CDR3 is made up of 17 amino acids. Germline V CDR1 and CDR2: SGHAT, FQNNGV. CDR3 residues: CASSFLRGGGGTDTQYF. The CDR3 nucleotides read TGTGCCAGCAGCTTTCTCCGGGGGGGAGGAGGCACAGATACGCAGTATTTT.

The chain carries TRBV5-1 and TRBJ2-1; 11 nucleotides align to TRBD2. This CDR3 comprises 15 residues. CDR1 SGHRS and CDR2 YFSETQ come from the germline V gene. J was trimmed by 2 bases and V by 4 bases; bases with no gene match: 2. The DNA of the CDR3 is TGCGCCAGCAGCGTGACTAGCGGGGCCTACAATGAGCAGTTCTTC. Protein: CASSVTSGAYNEQFF.

Comments on this clone: This same CDR3 is encoded by further DNA sequences in the sample. This rearrangement joins TRBV19 to TRBJ2-6, with D perhaps TRBD2 (6 bases). Looked up from germline, CDR1 is LNHDA and CDR2 is SQIVND (reference sequence). V lost 3 bases to trimming and J lost 1 base, with 7 bases between them. The CDR3 has 15 amino acids. This chain's CDR3 is CASSIGGSGANVLTF. In DNA form, the CDR3 reads TGTGCCAGTAGTATTGGAGGGTCTGGGGCCAACGTCCTGACTTTC.

The rearrangement uses TRBV7-8 and TRBJ2-5; 14 nucleotides agree with TRBD2. V gave up 4 bases and J gave up 5 bases; unmatched junction bases: 9. The CDR3 contains 17 residues. CDR1 is SGHVS and CDR2 is FQNEAQ in the germline V gene. CDR3 region: CASSSGLAGAIRETQYF. The CDR3 DNA reads TGTGCCAGCAGCTCGGGACTAGCGGGGGCGATTAGGGAGACCCAGTACTTC.

This clone appeared once. The chain has TRBV6-1 and TRBJ2-7; a possible D gene is TRBD2 (6 bases). V lost 1 base and J lost 4, with 11 bases in between. The CDR3 has 14 amino acids. Germline V CDR1 and CDR2: MNHNS, SASEGT. CDR3 in DNA: TGTGCCAGCAGTGAAGTCGGGGGACTGTACGAGCAGTACTTC. Protein sequence: CASSEVGGLYEQYF.

The chain is built from TRBV28 and TRBJ2-7; D is unclear. V was pared by 4 bases and J by 7 bases, with 14 bases between. The CDR3 covers 13 residues. Per the germline V gene, CDR1 is MDHEN and CDR2 is SYDVKM. The DNA for the CDR3 is TGTGCCAGCAGTTCAGTCCCTCAGGTAGAGCAGTACTTC. This encodes CASSSVPQVEQYF.

The chain combines TRBV4-1 with TRBJ1-2; 8 nucleotides line up with TRBD1. V lost 4 bases and J lost 4; bases outside the gene matches: 2. The germline V gene encodes CDR1 MGHRA and CDR2 YSYEKL. CDR3 length: 13 residues. The CDR3 nucleotides are TGCGCCAGCAGCCGCGACAGGGGCTATGGCTACACCTTC. This gives the protein CASSRDRGYGYTF.

A word on this clone: The sample contains more than one DNA sequence encoding this CDR3. The chain couples TRBV7-8 to TRBJ2-1; 9 bases line up with TRBD1. The V segment lost 5 bases and the J segment 2 bases; nucleotides outside the gene matches: 10. CDR3 length: 17 residues. The germline V gene encodes CDR1 SGHVS and CDR2 FQNEAQ. As DNA, the CDR3 is TGTGCCAGCAGCCCCGAGGTCGGGACAGGGCCCTACAATGAGCAGTTCTTC. It is translated as CASSPEVGTGPYNEQFF.

This chain joins TRBV28 and TRBJ2-1, with 7 bases that match TRBD2. The germline CDR1 and CDR2 sequences are MDHEN and SYDVKM. CDR3 length: 14 residues. V was clipped by 8 bases and J by 2 bases; unmatched bases: 6. The CDR3 nucleotides are TGTGCCAGCGAACCAAGCGGGGCCTACAATGAGCAGTTCTTC. It codes for CASEPSGAYNEQFF.

Only one count was recorded for this clone. The chain has TRBV28 and TRBJ1-4, with D possibly matching TRBD1 (5 bases). CDR3 length: 14 residues. V lost 4 bases, J lost 10 bases, and 16 bases lay in between. Germline V lookup: CDR1 MDHEN, CDR2 SYDVKM. The CDR3 reads CASSSWTLLGKLFF. The DNA for the CDR3 is TGTGCCAGCAGTTCCTGGACACTACTGGGAAAACTGTTTTTT.